This T cell receptor beta chain was recovered during a study of human T cells and chemical hapten exposure. Time point indicated: pre-sensitization, week 0. Treatment of the sample: therapeutic diphenylcyclopropenone sensitization with weekly scalp DPC. Trimming left V 1 base short and J 5 bases short, with 7 bases between. Germline V CDR1 and CDR2: SGHTA, FQGNSA. The CDR3 runs to 13 residues. One entry per CDR3 protein, called by TCRdb with MiXCR from the RACE reads. The sample consists of approximately 60,000 distinct CDR3 sequences, more than 8% of them appearing once. This clonotype was counted at least ten times.

This material consisted of whole blood, taken in connection with sensitization to the hapten diphenylcyclopropenone (DPC). This sequence was found in a man aged 40-55 years with alopecia areata. Some clones in this sample may be carry-over from other donors' samples. The chain combines TRBV7-2 with TRBJ2-3; D not certain. The CDR3 reads CASSLDVKDTQYF. DNA for the CDR3: TGTGCCAGCAGCTTAGATGTGAAAGATACGCAGTATTTT.